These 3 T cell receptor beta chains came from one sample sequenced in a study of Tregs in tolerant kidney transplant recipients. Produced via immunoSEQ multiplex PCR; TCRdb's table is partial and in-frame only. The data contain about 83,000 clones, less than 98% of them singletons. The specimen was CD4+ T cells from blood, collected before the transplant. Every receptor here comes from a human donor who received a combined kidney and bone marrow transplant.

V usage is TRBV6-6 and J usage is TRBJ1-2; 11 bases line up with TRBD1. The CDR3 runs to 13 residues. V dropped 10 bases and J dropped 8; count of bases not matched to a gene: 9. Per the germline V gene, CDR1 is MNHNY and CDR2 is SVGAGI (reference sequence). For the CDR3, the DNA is TGTGCCACTACGGACAGGGGGCTCGACGGCTACACCTTC. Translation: CATTDRGLDGYTF.

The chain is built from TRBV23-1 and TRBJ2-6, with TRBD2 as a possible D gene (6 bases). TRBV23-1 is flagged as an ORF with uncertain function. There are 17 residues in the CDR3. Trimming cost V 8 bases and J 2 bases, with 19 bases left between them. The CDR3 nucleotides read TGCGCCAGCGAGTTTTTCGGCGGGAAGGCTGGGGCCAACGTCCTGACTTTC. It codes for CASEFFGGKAGANVLTF.

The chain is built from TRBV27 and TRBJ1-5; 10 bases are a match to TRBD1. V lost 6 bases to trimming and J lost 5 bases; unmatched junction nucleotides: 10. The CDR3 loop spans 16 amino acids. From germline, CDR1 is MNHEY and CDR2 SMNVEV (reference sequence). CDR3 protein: CASRRTGTGVHQPQHF. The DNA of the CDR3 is TGTGCCAGCAGGCGTACCGGGACAGGGGTACATCAGCCCCAGCATTTT.